Below, 24 T cell receptor beta chains from the same sample are listed, as sequenced in a study of Ad26.COV2.S vaccination and SARS-CoV-2 variants. As for treatment: around 19 received Ad26.COV2.S at low or high dose, single or two shots; about 5 received placebo; per-sample allocation not given. All samples were drawn on day 63, counting from the first vaccine or placebo injection. Assay used: immunoSEQ multiplex PCR; TCRdb lists only in-frame clones, some missing. The sample lists 330,000 or so clones; under 90% were seen once. Here the sequenced sample was peripheral blood, taken in a trial of Ad26.COV2.S vaccine versus placebo. These receptors originate from a person aged 18 to 65 who received the Ad26.COV2.S COVID-19 vaccine or a placebo.

The chain carries TRBV5-1 and TRBJ1-6, with TRBD1 as a possible D gene (5 bases). CDR3 size: 17 residues. Germline values: CDR1 SGHRS, CDR2 YFSETQ. Between the trimmed V and J ends, which lost 1 base and 7 bases, there was a span of 18 bases. CDR3 DNA sequence: TGCGCCAGCAGCTTGTCCGTTAATCCCCGACAGAATTCACCCCTCCACTTT. Translation: CASSLSVNPRQNSPLHF. The variable domain in full, completed from reference TRBV5-1 and TRBJ1-6, reads KAGVTQTPRYLIKTRGQQVTLSCSPISGHRSVSWYQQTPGQGLQFLFEYFSETQRNKGNFPGRFSGRQFSNSRSEMNVSTLELGDSALYLCASSLSVNPRQNSPLHFGNGTRLTVT.

This chain joins TRBV18 and TRBJ1-4; no definite D call. The CDR3 runs 15 residues. Germline lookup yields CDR1 KGHSH and CDR2 LQKENI. The V gene lost 2 bases and the J gene lost 2 bases, with 9 bases spanning the gap. The CDR3 loop reads CASSPKRVTNEKLFF. For the CDR3, the DNA is TGTGCCAGCTCACCAAAACGGGTTACTAATGAAAAACTGTTTTTT. Complete variable domain (other parts from reference TRBV18 and TRBJ1-4): NAGVMQNPRHLVRRRGQEARLRCSPMKGHSHVYWYRQLPEEGLKFMVYLQKENIIDESGMPKERFSAEFPKEGPSILRIQQVVRGDSAAYFCASSPKRVTNEKLFFGSGTQLSVL.

The chain joins TRBV28 to TRBJ2-3; 8 nucleotides agree with TRBD2. The germline gives CDR1 MDHEN, CDR2 SYDVKM. The CDR3 totals 17 residues. V lost 5 bases, J lost 2 bases, and 12 bases stayed unmatched. The CDR3 bases are TGTGCCAGCAGTCAGCTAGCGGGTTATGGGGCCACAGATACGCAGTATTTT. The encoded protein is CASSQLAGYGATDTQYF.

The count of this clone is one. The chain couples TRBV3-1 (or the pseudogene TRBV3-2) to TRBJ1-2; D is perhaps TRBD1 (5 bases). Germline values: CDR1 LGHDT, CDR2 YNNKEL (reference sequence). CDR3 size: 14 residues. The ends were cut back, 4 bases at V and 1 base at J, with 10 bases in the middle. The CDR3 DNA reads as TGTGCCAGCAGCCCGACAGTTCGTAACTATGGCTACACCTTC. It yields the protein CASSPTVRNYGYTF.

The chain links TRBV6-5 to TRBJ1-2, with 7 bases identical to TRBD1. This CDR3 region has 15 residues. From germline, CDR1 is MNHEY and CDR2 SVGAGI. The V gene end was trimmed by 0 bases and the J gene end by 2 bases; junction bases not matched to a gene: 3. The CDR3 coding sequence is TGTGCCAGCAGTTACTCAGGGGGCGAGAACTATGGCTACACCTTC. Its protein product is CASSYSGGENYGYTF.

As for this clone: The sample contains more than one DNA sequence encoding this CDR3. This rearrangement joins TRBV18 to TRBJ2-3; D unclear. Trimming took 3 bases from V and 2 from J, leaving 6 bases between them. The length of the CDR3 is 13 residues. Germline V gene lookup returns CDR1 KGHSH and CDR2 LQKENI. The CDR3 nucleotides are TGTGCCAGCTCACCCGGTATCACAGATACGCAGTATTTT. Translated, it gives CASSPGITDTQYF.

The CDR3 reads CASSYSVKTDTQYF. The CDR3 region has the DNA TGTGCCAGCAGTTACTCGGTTAAGACAGATACGCAGTATTTT. This chain uses TRBV6-2 or TRBV6-3 with TRBJ2-3; D not certain. The CDR3 extends over 14 amino acids. Germline CDR1 and CDR2: MNHEY and SVGEGT. The V end was cut by 0 bases, the J end by 3 bases, with 7 bases between.

V gene TRBV7-2 combines with J gene TRBJ2-5; a possible D gene is TRBD2 (5 bases). The CDR3 spans 17 residues. Trimming took off 2 bases at V and 5 bases at J, with 21 bases between the two ends. Germline values: CDR1 SGHTA, CDR2 FQGNSA. The CDR3 nucleotides are TGTGCCAGCAGCTTATTAAGGGTGGGGAGCCGTAAGGAGACCCAGTACTTC. This encodes CASSLLRVGSRKETQYF.

V gene TRBV29-1 combines with J gene TRBJ1-1; possible D gene TRBD1, 5 bases. The length of the CDR3 is 11 residues. V was cut by 6 bases and J by 3 bases, with 8 bases left in between. CDR1 and CDR2 from the germline V gene are SQVTM and ANQGSEA. The CDR3 nucleotides read TGCAGCGTCTGGGACTACACTGAAGCTTTCTTT. Amino acid sequence: CSVWDYTEAFF.

The rearrangement uses TRBV4-3 and TRBJ1-1; maybe TRBD1 (5 bases). The CDR3 totals 16 residues. With 1 base removed from V and 0 bases from J, the gap between germline ends came to 12 bases. CDR1 and CDR2 from the germline V gene are LGHNA and YSLEER. For the CDR3, the DNA is TGCGCCAGCAGCCAAGGGACGGGACCGATGAACACTGAAGCTTTCTTT. It codes for CASSQGTGPMNTEAFF.

V usage is TRBV7-3 and J usage is TRBJ2-1; D is uncertain. Germline assignment: CDR1 SGHTA and CDR2 FQGTGA. The CDR3 runs 15 residues. Trimming cost V 2 bases and J 5 bases, with 13 bases left between them. CDR3 nucleotide sequence: TGTGCCAGCAGCTTAGCTTCTACGGCCAACAATGAGCAGTTCTTC. Translating it yields CASSLASTANNEQFF.

The chain carries TRBV12-3 or TRBV12-4 and TRBJ1-1, with D maybe TRBD1 (5 bases). Trimming left V 3 bases short and J 8 bases short, with 10 bases between. The CDR3 extends over 12 amino acids. This CDR3 reads CASSLYDREAFF. CDR3 coding DNA: TGTGCCAGCAGTTTGTATGACAGAGAAGCTTTCTTT.

The J gene is TRBJ2-2, the V gene TRBV24-1; 7 bases are a match to TRBD2. CDR1 and CDR2 (germline): KGHDR, SFDVKD. This CDR3 region has 16 residues. Losses at the gene ends were 4 bases for V and 2 bases for J; bases not matched to a gene: 6. CDR3 sequence: CATSDWGGGNTGELFF. In nucleotides, the CDR3 is TGTGCCACCAGTGACTGGGGGGGTGGTAACACCGGGGAGCTGTTTTTT.

The chain combines TRBV19 with TRBJ1-1; possibly TRBD1 for D (5 bases). V lost 0 bases and J lost 2, with 10 bases in between. The CDR3 is made up of 15 amino acids. Germline V lookup: CDR1 LNHDA, CDR2 SQIVND (reference sequence). The DNA of the CDR3 is TGTGCCAGTAGTATAGACAGGGTAGGAAACACTGAAGCTTTCTTT. Translation: CASSIDRVGNTEAFF.

The rearrangement links TRBV4-1 to TRBJ1-5; D might be TRBD1 (5 bases). The V end was cut by 1 base, the J end by 4 bases, with 11 bases between. In germline, CDR1 is MGHRA, CDR2 YSYEKL. The CDR3 has 15 residues. The CDR3 sequence is CASSQGGRQNQPQHF. The CDR3 DNA is TGCGCCAGCAGCCAAGGGGGACGGCAGAATCAGCCCCAGCATTTT.

This chain links TRBV5-4 with TRBJ2-5; D is undetermined. CDR3 length: 16 residues. Germline loops: CDR1 SGHNT, CDR2 YYREEE (reference sequence). Trimming stripped 3 bases from V and 5 bases from J, with 20 bases between. The CDR3 protein is CASSSDAFKTRETQYF. The CDR3 nucleotides are TGTGCCAGCAGCTCCGACGCCTTTAAGACACGGGAGACCCAGTACTTC.

The gene calls are TRBV6-5 and TRBJ1-2, with a weak D call TRBD1 (5 bases). Germline lookup yields CDR1 MNHEY and CDR2 SVGAGI. Trimming pared 0 bases from V and 4 bases from J, leaving 12 bases between. The CDR3 length is 15 residues. The chain's CDR3 is CASSYSGGIGYGYTF. DNA of the CDR3: TGTGCCAGCAGTTACTCTGGGGGGATCGGCTATGGCTACACCTTC.

This chain uses TRBV6-5 with TRBJ2-2, with 7 nucleotides matching TRBD2. Germline values: CDR1 MNHEY, CDR2 SVGAGI. The V gene end was trimmed by 7 bases and the J gene end by 6 bases; junction bases not matched to a gene: 11. The CDR3 sequence is 15 residues long. CDR3 coding DNA: TGTGCCAGCATAGTCGGGGGGAGGGTCTCCGGGGAGCTGTTTTTT. Encoded protein: CASIVGGRVSGELFF.

V is TRBV10-2 and J is TRBJ2-2; D not certain. Germline CDR1 is WSHSY and CDR2 is SAAADI. The CDR3 has 12 residues. Between the trimmed V and J ends, which lost 3 bases and 6 bases, there was a span of 5 bases. CDR3 protein: CASSERSGELFF. The CDR3 DNA sequence: TGCGCCAGCAGTGAAAGGTCCGGGGAGCTGTTTTTT.

The chain links TRBV6-5 to TRBJ2-1; 8 bases agree with TRBD1. The CDR3 extends over 13 amino acids. Germline V CDR1 and CDR2: MNHEY, SVGAGI. V was clipped by 0 bases and J by 9 bases; unmatched bases: 1. CDR3 in amino acids: CASSYSTGVEQFF. CDR3 bases: TGTGCCAGCAGTTACTCGACAGGGGTTGAGCAGTTCTTC.

J is TRBJ2-1 and V is TRBV4-1; 8 nucleotides match TRBD1. V lost 2 bases, J lost 4 bases, and 4 bases stayed unmatched. CDR1 is MGHRA, CDR2 YSYEKL, per germline. CDR3 size: 15 residues. DNA for the CDR3: TGCGCCAGCAGCCAACTCGGACAGGGTTACAATGAGCAGTTCTTC. Amino acids: CASSQLGQGYNEQFF.

This clone was counted a few times. The chain is built from TRBV10-3 and TRBJ2-1; D uncertain. The CDR3 extends over 14 amino acids. The germline V and J ends were trimmed by 0 bases and 2 bases, with 5 bases remaining between them. CDR1 is ENHRY, CDR2 SYGVKD, per germline. In nucleotides, the CDR3 is TGTGCCATCAGTGAGTCTGGGACCTACAATGAGCAGTTCTTC. It is translated as CAISESGTYNEQFF.

The chain is built from TRBV5-1 and TRBJ2-1; 7 nucleotides match TRBD1. CDR1 SGHRS and CDR2 YFSETQ come from the germline V gene. The CDR3 consists of 14 residues. V shed 4 bases and J 6 bases; nucleotides not matched to a gene: 7. The CDR3 DNA sequence: TGCGCCAGCAGCCCGGGACAGCCCCCCAATGAGCAGTTCTTC. Translated, it gives CASSPGQPPNEQFF.

The chain is built from TRBV18 and TRBJ1-2, with 7 bases fitting TRBD1. This CDR3 is built from 16 residues. Germline V gives CDR1 KGHSH, CDR2 LQKENI. Trimming cost V 0 bases and J 3 bases; bases outside gene matches: 7. DNA of the CDR3: TGTGCCAGCTCACCACCTCAAGGGGGCTACGACTATGGCTACACCTTC. Amino acids: CASSPPQGGYDYGYTF. The whole variable domain, remainder taken from reference TRBV18 and TRBJ1-2, is NAGVMQNPRHLVRRRGQEARLRCSPMKGHSHVYWYRQLPEEGLKFMVYLQKENIIDESGMPKERFSAEFPKEGPSILRIQQVVRGDSAAYFCASSPPQGGYDYGYTFGSGTRLTVV.